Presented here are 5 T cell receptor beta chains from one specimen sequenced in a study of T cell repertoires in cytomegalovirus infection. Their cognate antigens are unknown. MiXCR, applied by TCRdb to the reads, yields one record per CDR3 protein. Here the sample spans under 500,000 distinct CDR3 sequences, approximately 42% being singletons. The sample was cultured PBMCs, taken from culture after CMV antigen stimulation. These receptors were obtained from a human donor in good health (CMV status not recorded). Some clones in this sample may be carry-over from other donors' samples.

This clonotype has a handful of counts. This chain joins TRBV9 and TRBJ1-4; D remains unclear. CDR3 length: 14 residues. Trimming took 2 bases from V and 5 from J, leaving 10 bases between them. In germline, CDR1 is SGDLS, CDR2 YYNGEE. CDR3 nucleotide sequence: TGTGCCAGCAGCGTGGGTCAGGTGAATGAAAAACTGTTTTTT. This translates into CASSVGQVNEKLFF.

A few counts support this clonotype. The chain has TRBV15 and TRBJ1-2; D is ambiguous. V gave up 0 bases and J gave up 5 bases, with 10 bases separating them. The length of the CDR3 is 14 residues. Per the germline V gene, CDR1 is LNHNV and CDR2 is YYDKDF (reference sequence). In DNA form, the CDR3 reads TGTGCCACCAGCAGAGATGGCCAGGCGTATGGCTACACCTTC. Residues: CATSRDGQAYGYTF.

The CDR3 loop reads CSAKSGRSSYEQYF. Written as DNA, the CDR3 is TGCAGTGCTAAGAGCGGGAGGAGCTCCTACGAGCAGTACTTC. The V call is TRBV20-1, the J call TRBJ2-7, with TRBD2 identical over 9 bases. This CDR3 is built from 14 residues. CDR1 is DFQATT and CDR2 is SNEGSKA in the germline V gene (reference sequence). Trimming removed 4 bases from V and 0 bases from J; junction bases left unmatched: 4.

CDR3 nucleotide sequence: TGTGCCACCAGCGGGGGGACAGGGCTTTATAATTCACCCCTCCACTTT. It encodes CATSGGTGLYNSPLHF. The J gene is TRBJ1-6, the V gene TRBV15, with TRBD1 identical over 9 bases. V lost 5 bases to trimming and J lost 4 bases; unmatched junction nucleotides: 6. This CDR3 comprises 16 residues. Germline CDR1 reads LNHNV; CDR2 reads YYDKDF (reference sequence). Full variable domain (rest looked up from reference TRBV15 and TRBJ1-6): DAMVIQNPRYQVTQFGKPVTLSCSQTLNHNVMYWYQQKSSQAPKLLFHYYDKDFNNEADTPDNFQSRRPNTSFCFLDIRSPGLGDTAMYLCATSGGTGLYNSPLHFGNGTRLTVT.

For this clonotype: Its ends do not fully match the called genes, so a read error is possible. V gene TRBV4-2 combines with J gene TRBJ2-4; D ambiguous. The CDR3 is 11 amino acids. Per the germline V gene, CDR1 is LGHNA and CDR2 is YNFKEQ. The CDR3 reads CASSQDQEPLF. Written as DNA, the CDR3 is TGTGCCAGCAGCCAAGATCAGGAGCCGCTCTTC.